This T cell receptor beta chain is from a study of cytomegalovirus exposure and HLA in healthy donors. Whole-study results and caveats: Cytomegalovirus association was assigned to approximately 160 TCR beta chains. In vitro data verified a few CMV-associated chains as specific for CMV antigens. A later analysis showed HLA-associated TCR beta chains outstripping equally common others in clonal expansion. Earlier results showed most TCR beta V segments being productive about 90% or about 30% of the time.

Germline values: CDR1 SGHNT, CDR2 YYREEE (reference sequence). V dropped 4 bases and J dropped 1; count of bases not matched to a gene: 7. The CDR3 extends over 15 amino acids. The PCR ran on 60 Vbeta and 13 Jbeta primers. Profiling relied on immunoSEQ multiplex PCR, and the TCRdb table lists in-frame clones only, not all of them. The sample consists of about 73,000 clones, 67% of them appearing once. A word on this clone: Its specificity is unknown.

This chain connects TRBV5-4 to TRBJ2-7; 8 nucleotides agree with TRBD1. Material: PBMCs. The receptor comes from a woman aged 45-65 years in good health and CMV-seropositive. The chain's CDR3 is CASSAGQGSSYEQYF. Written as DNA, the CDR3 is TGTGCCAGCAGCGCAGGACAGGGCAGTTCCTACGAGCAGTACTTC.